The TCR beta chain described here comes from a study of cytotoxic CD8 clonotypes in ibrutinib-treated CLL. Study results and caveats: Few clonotypes were public, and these shrank or held steady under treatment.

Method: immunoSEQ multiplex PCR; TCRdb's copy keeps in-frame clones and lacks some. The sample includes under 150,000 clones, more than 70% of them seen just once. Concerning this clone: Its specificity is unknown.

The specimen comprised PBMCs, sampled after 36 months of ibrutinib treatment. This TCR was sampled from a human donor with chronic lymphocytic leukemia.

CDR3 amino acids: CATPTRGLEQYF. CDR3 nucleotides: TGTGCCACTCCCACGCGGGGGCTCGAGCAGTACTTC. The rearrangement joins TRBV27 to TRBJ2-7; tentative D call: TRBD2 (7 bases). V was shortened by 10 bases and J by 6 bases, with 16 bases between the two germline ends. Germline loops: CDR1 MNHEY, CDR2 SMNVEV (reference sequence). The CDR3 spans 12 residues.